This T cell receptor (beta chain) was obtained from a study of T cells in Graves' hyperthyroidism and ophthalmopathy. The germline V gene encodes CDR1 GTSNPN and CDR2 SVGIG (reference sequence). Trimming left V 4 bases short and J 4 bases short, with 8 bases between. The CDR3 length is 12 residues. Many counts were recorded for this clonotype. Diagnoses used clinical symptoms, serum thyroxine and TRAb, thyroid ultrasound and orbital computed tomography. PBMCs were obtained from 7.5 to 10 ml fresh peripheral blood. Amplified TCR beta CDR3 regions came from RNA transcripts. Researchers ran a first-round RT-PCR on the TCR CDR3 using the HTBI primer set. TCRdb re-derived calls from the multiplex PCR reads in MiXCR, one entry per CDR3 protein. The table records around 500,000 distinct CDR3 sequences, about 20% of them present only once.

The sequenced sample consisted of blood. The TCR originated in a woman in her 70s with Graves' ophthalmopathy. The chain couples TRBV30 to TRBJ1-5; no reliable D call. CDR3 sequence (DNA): TGTGCCTGGAAGGGCCCGAATCAGCCCCAGCATTTT. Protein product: CAWKGPNQPQHF.